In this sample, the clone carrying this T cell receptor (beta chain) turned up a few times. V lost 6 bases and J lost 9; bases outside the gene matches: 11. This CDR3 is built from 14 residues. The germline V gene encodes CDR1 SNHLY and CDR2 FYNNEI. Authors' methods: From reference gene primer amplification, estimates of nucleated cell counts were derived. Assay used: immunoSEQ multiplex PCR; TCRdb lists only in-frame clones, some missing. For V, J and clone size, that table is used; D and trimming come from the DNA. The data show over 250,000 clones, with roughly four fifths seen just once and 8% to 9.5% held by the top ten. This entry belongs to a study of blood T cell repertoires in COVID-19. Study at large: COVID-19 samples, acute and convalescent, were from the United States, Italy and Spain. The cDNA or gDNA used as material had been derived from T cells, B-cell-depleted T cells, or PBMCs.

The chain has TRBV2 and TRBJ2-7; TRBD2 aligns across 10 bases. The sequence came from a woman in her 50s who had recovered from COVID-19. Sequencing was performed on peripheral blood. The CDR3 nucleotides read TGTGCCAGCAGCCGAGGGACTAGCGAGGCATTGCAGTACTTC. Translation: CASSRGTSEALQYF.